This TCR beta chain was sequenced in a study of shared T cell receptors in the human thymus. Profiling relied on immunoSEQ multiplex PCR, and the TCRdb table lists in-frame clones only, not all of them. The sample includes about 380,000 clones, more than 85% seen only once; the top ten take roughly 0.02%. With 4 bases removed from V and 0 bases from J, the gap between germline ends came to 13 bases. Per germline, CDR1 SGHVS and CDR2 FNYEAQ. The CDR3 sequence is 15 residues long. Sequenced material: thymocytes. J is TRBJ2-7 and V is TRBV7-6, with D possibly matching TRBD2 (5 bases). This receptor was taken from a human donor. CDR3: CASSSASGDSYEQYF. The DNA of the CDR3 is TGTGCCAGCAGCTCTGCCAGCGGTGACTCCTACGAGCAGTACTTC.